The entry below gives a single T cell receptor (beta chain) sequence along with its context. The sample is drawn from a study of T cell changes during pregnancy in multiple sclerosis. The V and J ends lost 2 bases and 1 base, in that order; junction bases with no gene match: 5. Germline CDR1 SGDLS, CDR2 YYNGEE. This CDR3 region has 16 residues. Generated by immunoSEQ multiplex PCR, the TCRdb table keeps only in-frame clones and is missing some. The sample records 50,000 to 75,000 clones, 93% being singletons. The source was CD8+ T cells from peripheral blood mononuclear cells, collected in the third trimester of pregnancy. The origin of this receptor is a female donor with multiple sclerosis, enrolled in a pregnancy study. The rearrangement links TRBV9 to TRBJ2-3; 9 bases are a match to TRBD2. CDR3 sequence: CASSVNSGSGTDTQYF. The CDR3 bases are TGTGCCAGCAGCGTGAATAGCGGGAGCGGCACAGATACGCAGTATTTT.